The next 6 T cell receptor beta chains were all read from a single sample in a study of T cells after posttransplantation cyclophosphamide. Generated by immunoSEQ multiplex PCR, the TCRdb table keeps only in-frame clones and is missing some. This sample has roughly 18,000 clones, with roughly 83% found just once. The sequenced material came from memory CD4+ T cells sorted from blood. The receptors shown here come from a man aged 25-45 years in good health and a related stem cell transplant donor.

J is TRBJ2-5 and V is TRBV6-1; perhaps TRBD1 as D (5 bases). TRBJ2-7 matches the DNA end more closely, so the J call is doubtful. The CDR3 sequence is 13 residues long. From germline, CDR1 is MNHNS and CDR2 SASEGT. CDR3 sequence reads: CASTDSSPYEQYF. The CDR3 nucleotides are TGTGCCAGCACCGACAGCTCTCCCTACGAGCAGTACTTC.

The chain joins TRBV4-2 to TRBJ1-2, with D perhaps matching TRBD1 (5 bases). The CDR3 is 16 amino acids. Germline CDR1 reads LGHNA; CDR2 reads YNFKEQ. V was clipped by 1 base and J by 2 bases, with 14 bases between them. Here the CDR3 DNA reads TGTGCCAGCAGCCAAGGAGAGACAGCGAAAAACTATGGCTACACCTTC. Protein sequence: CASSQGETAKNYGYTF.

J is TRBJ2-7 and V is TRBV7-9, with 8 positions matching TRBD1. CDR3 size: 14 residues. Germline V gene lookup returns CDR1 SEHNR and CDR2 FQNEAQ (reference sequence). The ends lost 1 base at V and 6 bases at J; junction bases unmatched: 5. The CDR3 loop reads CASSLGDRRSEQYF. The CDR3 DNA sequence: TGTGCCAGCAGCTTAGGGGACAGGCGGTCCGAGCAGTACTTC.

The DNA for the CDR3 is TGCACCAGCAGCCTTATCGAAAGGGGGGAGCAGTTCTTC. Encoded protein: CTSSLIERGEQFF. This rearrangement joins TRBV1 to TRBJ2-1; the D segment call TRBD1 is taken from the table without a DNA check. TRBV1 is termed a pseudogene. The CDR3 runs 13 residues.

The chain links TRBV7-2 to TRBJ1-1; 9 bases line up with TRBD1. The CDR3 runs 16 residues. Germline V CDR1 and CDR2: SGHTA, FQGNSA. With V trimmed by 4 bases and J by 4 bases, 10 bases remained unmatched. The CDR3 region has the DNA TGTGCCAGCAGCTACACAGCGCCGGGACAGGGCACTGAAGCTTTCTTT. It yields the protein CASSYTAPGQGTEAFF.

The chain uses TRBV19 and TRBJ1-2; 8 bases fit TRBD1. Germline CDR1 LNHDA, CDR2 SQIVND (reference sequence). The CDR3 spans 14 residues. V lost 3 bases and J lost 10; bases outside the gene matches: 10. For the CDR3, the DNA is TGTGCCAGTAGTATTGCCCTCGGACAGGGAGTCTACACCTTC. Translated: CASSIALGQGVYTF. The full variable domain, completed using reference TRBV19 and TRBJ1-2, is DGGITQSPKYLFRKEGQNVTLSCEQNLNHDAMYWYRQDPGQGLRLIYYSQIVNDFQKGDIAEGYSVSREKKESFPLTVTSAQKNPTAFYLCASSIALGQGVYTFGSGTRLTVV.